Listed below are T cell receptor beta chains from one sample, sequenced in a study of Graves' ophthalmopathy and Graves' hyperthyroidism. MiXCR, applied by TCRdb to the multiplex PCR reads, yields one record per CDR3 protein. Of fewer than 650,000 distinct CDR3 sequences listed, 20% to 25% are singletons. Source material: peripheral blood. The receptors originated from a woman between 18 and 29 years old with stable Graves' hyperthyroidism. Some clones in this sample may be carry-over from other donors' samples. CDR3s include the opening cysteine and the closing phenylalanine or tryptophan. Fields, in order: V gene, CDR3 protein.

>TRBV7-2
CASSSRRQGYQETQYF
>TRBV15
CATSRDFLQEGETQYF
>TRBV30
CAWSARTGWNSPLHF
>TRBV7-3
CASSLPGGIYEQYF
>TRBV18
CASSPVAGGRGMNTEAFF
>TRBV12-3/TRBV12-4
CASSLVYNQETQHF
>TRBV28
CASSYRVNTGELFF
>TRBV19
CASSIQGAKDTQYF
>TRBV12-3/TRBV12-4
CASSLDLSLPEAFF
>TRBV18
CASSQKDNYEQYF
>TRBV5-1
CASSLTTGGNQPQHF
>TRBV7-3
CASSNSPGPGANVLTF
>TRBV12-3/TRBV12-4
CASSSGRWAAEWEQYF
>TRBV2
CASSDEMNTEAFF
>TRBV12-3/TRBV12-4
CASSYIWGRKGHRPLHF
>TRBV11-2
CASSLERLAGTYEQYF
>TRBV12-3/TRBV12-4
CASSPTSDGQYF
>TRBV7-9
CASSRRRNSSYEQYF
>TRBV24-1
CATSDFAGELFF
>TRBV12-3/TRBV12-4
CASSFKRVNQPQHF
>TRBV12-3/TRBV12-4
CASSLSQVPEAFF
>TRBV5-1
CAETGGGRSDEQYF
>TRBV5-6
CASSWGGGSRTEAFF
>TRBV6-5
CASSCLARLNQPQHF
>TRBV9
CASSPTPGQNYEQYF
>TRBV6-5
CASSYRDRVNTEAFF
>TRBV6-5
CASLAAGGPGEQYF
>TRBV2
CASSVVWRGNYGYTF
>TRBV28
CASSPPGQAPYEQYF
>TRBV27
CASSPPWDNSEQYF
>TRBV28
CASRDVTYEQYF
>TRBV20-1
CSAQGGFSYEQYF
>TRBV12-5
CASGSQPSGNTIYF
>TRBV11-2
CASYSNYGYTF
>TRBV11-2
CASSLDYRVLYGYTF
>TRBV9
CASSVGGGGSNTGELFF
>TRBV10-1
CASTGTSNTGELFF
>TRBV6-2/TRBV6-3
CASSYSRSNQYF
>TRBV11-2
CASSLELAFGETQYF
>TRBV6-5
CASSLTGGAGETQYF
>TRBV5-5
CASSLVPGYGYTF
>TRBV9
CASSEGVIETQYF
>TRBV6-5
CASTTGSSYEQYF
>TRBV15
CATSRTSEVGYEQYF
>TRBV6-2/TRBV6-3
CASSYSSGTSIEKYEQYF
>TRBV6-5
CASSYSTLVASTGELFF
>TRBV12-3/TRBV12-4
CASTIAAGSGYTF
>TRBV2
CATPGVGYYGYTF
>TRBV4-1
CASSQDSKNIQYF
>TRBV27
CASSSIKGSPLHF
>TRBV20-1
CSARDTSTGEAFF